This T cell receptor beta chain comes out of a study of long-term antiretroviral therapy in people with HIV. Study results and limitations: The study found that diversity rose after ART but stayed below transplant donor controls.

About this clone: Its antigen is not known.

V lost 7 bases and J 10 bases, leaving 13 bases between the germline ends. Germline-derived CDR1 and CDR2 are DFQATT and SNEGSKA (reference sequence). The CDR3 extends over 11 amino acids. Researchers report immunoSEQ v3.0 was run at survey level. Using immunoSEQ multiplex PCR, the repertoire was profiled, and TCRdb retains in-frame clones only, with some absent. The sample has about 30,000 clones, around 96% seen once. The J gene is TRBJ1-4, the V gene TRBV20-1, with D tentatively TRBD1 (5 bases). This material consisted of unsorted PBMCs, taken around 6 years after starting antiretroviral therapy. The receptor was isolated from a man aged 25-40 years with HIV. The CDR3 protein is CSVRTRGKLFF. The CDR3 DNA reads as TGCAGTGTCAGGACTAGGGGAAAACTGTTTTTT.